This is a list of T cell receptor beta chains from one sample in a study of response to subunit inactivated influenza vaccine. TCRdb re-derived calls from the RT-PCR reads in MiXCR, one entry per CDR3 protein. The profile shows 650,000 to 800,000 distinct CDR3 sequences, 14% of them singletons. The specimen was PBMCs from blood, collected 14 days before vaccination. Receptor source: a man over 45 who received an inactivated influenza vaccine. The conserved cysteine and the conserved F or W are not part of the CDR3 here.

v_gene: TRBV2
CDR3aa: ATAGTGGDEQY

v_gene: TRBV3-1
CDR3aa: ASSQESPPYNEQF

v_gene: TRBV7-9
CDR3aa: ASSLTWRDEQF

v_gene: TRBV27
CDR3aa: ASSFEAGTFYGYT

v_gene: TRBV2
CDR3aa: ASSRGQGKQPQH

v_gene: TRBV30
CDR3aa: AWSVGEQPQH

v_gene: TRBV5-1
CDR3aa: ASTSGRRNQPQH

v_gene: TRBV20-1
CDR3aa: SAQQASSYNEQF

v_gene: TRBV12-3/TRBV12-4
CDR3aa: ASSLNSVGTDTQY

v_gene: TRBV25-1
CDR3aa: ASSGNWGSYEQY

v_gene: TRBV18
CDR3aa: ASSPAGGEAF

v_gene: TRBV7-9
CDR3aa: ASSSGRDNQETQY

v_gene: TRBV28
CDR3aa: ASSLPLRTGRSSYEQY

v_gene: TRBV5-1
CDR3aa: ASSAQDSSYEQY

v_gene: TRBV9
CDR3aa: ASSVRSAVYNEQF

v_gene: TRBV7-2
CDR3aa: ASSTTGNSPLH

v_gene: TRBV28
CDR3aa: ASSPRPIVYEQY